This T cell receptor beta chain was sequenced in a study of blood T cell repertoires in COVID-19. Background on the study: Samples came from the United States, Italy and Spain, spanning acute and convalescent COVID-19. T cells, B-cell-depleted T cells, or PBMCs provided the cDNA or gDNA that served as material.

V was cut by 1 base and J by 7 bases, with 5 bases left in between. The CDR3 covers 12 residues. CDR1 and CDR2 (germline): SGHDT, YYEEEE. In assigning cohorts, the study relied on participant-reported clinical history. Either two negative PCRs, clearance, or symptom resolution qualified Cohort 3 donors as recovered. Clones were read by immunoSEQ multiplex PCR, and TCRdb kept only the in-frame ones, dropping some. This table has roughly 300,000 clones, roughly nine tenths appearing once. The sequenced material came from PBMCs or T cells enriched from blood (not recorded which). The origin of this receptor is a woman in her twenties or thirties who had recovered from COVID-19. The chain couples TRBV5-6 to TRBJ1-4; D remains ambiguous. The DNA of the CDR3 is TGTGCCAGCAGCTTGTACACTGAAAAACTGTTTTTT. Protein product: CASSLYTEKLFF.